Described below is a single T cell receptor (beta chain) sequence and its context. This clone was detected a few times. The clone's antigen remains unknown. Base qualities are not recorded, but no much larger clone differs from it by a single base. These data come from a study of cytomegalovirus exposure and HLA in healthy donors (TCRdb year 2017). About the full investigation: According to an earlier analysis of 550 to 700 of the donors, about 170 million T cells yielded 117 million unique TCR beta sequences and less than 300 Gb of sequence data. About 280 gigabases of sequencing data and tens of millions of unique TCR sequences were included in an early release covering about 600 HLA-typed donors. Of the 398 genotyped donors, about 80% fell in the genetic ancestry cluster associated with self-reported Caucasian donors. The study aimed to test whether signatures of past pathogen exposure could be identified by cataloging public T cell receptors. Using immunosequencing, the study profiled T cell repertoires from approximately 700 subjects and related those repertoires to cytomegalovirus serostatus. In addition to the first cohort of around 670 subjects, a separate validation cohort of 130 or so different subjects was used. To predict cytomegalovirus infection status, the study brought together high-throughput TCR immunosequencing, statistical association of individual TCRs with disease status, and machine learning. A later analysis re-examined previously published TCR beta repertoires from hundreds of donors and added high-resolution HLA genotyping to investigate patterns of TCR occurrence. In the later analysis, no new phenotypic data were used to find candidate immune exposures; instead, reliance was placed on TCR beta sequences and their occurrence across donors. An earlier analysis of fewer than 750 of the donors used high-throughput TCR beta sequencing to judge whether each TCR beta V gene segment behaved as functional or pseudogenic. Alongside the repertoire data, information on donor age, sex, ethnicity and CMV serostatus was compiled. In a later genetic analysis, genome-wide SNP genotypes for about 55% of the roughly 700 donors were used, and that subset was treated as a discovery cohort. All discovery cohort repertoires had been generated on a single sequencing platform. Class I and class II HLA loci were covered by the typing at four-digit resolution. Typing coverage differed by locus: A, B, C, DRB1 and DQB1 were typed in roughly 629-630 donors, DQA1 in about 500, DPA1 in 600 to 610, and DPB1 in approximately 450. Because of strong linkage in the cohort, roughly 5 DR-DQ haplotypes were treated as single units for association and clustering. On average, roughly 240,000 unique TCR beta nucleotide sequences were sequenced per donor among some 430 genotyped donors of the cohort, with about 17% of those sequences being non-productive. On the study overall, not on this receptor specifically: The earlier analysis of 587 of the donors excluded 15 to 20 rarely observed V segments, including chromosome 9 orphons, because counts were too low. In a later analysis, HLA-associated TCR beta chains showed more clonal expansion and lower generation probabilities than non-associated chains that were equally common. A further reported finding was that TCR beta sequences accurately predicted the HLA-A and HLA-B alleles for most subjects in the first cohort. Compared with the approximately 720-donor mean, donors in an Asian-associated ancestry cluster had fewer N-insertions in productive TCRs, according to a later genetic analysis. At a false discovery rate of 0.05, a later analysis linked 16,000 or so TCR beta sequences to specific HLA alleles. While some public TCRs were present in many individuals, most TCR sequences turned up only very rarely across donors. According to a later analysis, most CMV-associated TCR beta chains appeared to be HLA-restricted, and the HLA associations seemed to be driven largely by CMV exposure. V-gene and J-gene trimming of TCR beta chains was associated with a missense DCLRE1C variant in a later genetic analysis, and the association was replicated in an independent cohort. A cluster of highly shared sequence variants was judged likely to be a technical artifact of the sequencing pipeline. Some IMGT-functional V segments, including TRBV6-2 and TRBV6-3, could not be told apart with the 87-base-pair reads, so those segments were excluded. In an earlier analysis of around 600 of the donors, most TCR beta V segments appeared in productive rearrangements about 87% or about 30% of the time, broadly matching IMGT annotations. Because HLA typing was unavailable for some donors at each locus, only the typed subset was used in association tests. Only TCR beta chains were sequenced in this cohort, and the absence of alpha or paired-chain data limited detectable features. CMV serostatus was the only immune exposure information available for the cohort. The study listed 164 TCR beta chains as associated with cytomegalovirus. In a later analysis, the rate of TCR association differed among HLA loci, with DRB1 alleles having the most associated TCRs and HLA-C alleles having the fewest. Presence/absence analyses assumed roughly uniform sequencing depth across donors, an assumption that may not hold. Strong co-occurrence of HLA alleles, especially DR and DQ, made assigning TCR associations to individual alleles difficult. In vitro tests confirmed that a few of the cytomegalovirus-associated TCR beta chains recognize cytomegalovirus antigens. According to the authors, the approach could potentially be generalized to other disease states and immunological phenotypes. Linkage disequilibrium might explain the correlated functional status among segregating V segments, but an unknown experimental factor could not be excluded. The classifier was reported to diagnose cytomegalovirus status with high specificity and sensitivity in both the original cohort and the validation cohort. According to a later analysis, parvovirus B19, influenza, CMV and Epstein-Barr virus appeared linked to several top co-occurrence clusters.

Libraries were made using the immunoSEQ multiplex PCR assay. A mixture of 60 forward primers for TCR Vbeta segments and 13 reverse primers for TCR Jbeta segments was used in the multiplex PCR. The CDR3 region of rearranged TCR beta genes was amplified from genomic DNA by a multiplex PCR assay. The amplified TCR beta libraries were sequenced on the Illumina HiSeq System as 87-base-pair reads. The original methods were these. In a later analysis, roughly 80 million unique TCR beta chains were counted across the approximately 620 repertoires, and approximately 11 million of these chains were shared by at least two donors. Raw reads were error-corrected and collapsed into unique sequences with a nearest-neighbor algorithm that merged closely related sequences to remove PCR and sequencing errors. To assign V, D and J gene segments, CDR3 sequences were aligned to IMGT reference sequences. Each retained sequence needed at least a six-nucleotide match to both a V gene segment and a J gene segment. A rearrangement was called productive if the CDR3 had no stop codons and remained in frame with V and J, and every other rearrangement was called non-productive. Following IMGT convention, CDR3 was defined as the stretch from the second conserved V-encoded cysteine to the conserved J-encoded phenylalanine. In an earlier analysis of around 570 of the donors, sequences lacking an unambiguous match to a single V gene segment were excluded. In an earlier analysis of 587 of the donors, V segments were called functional above 56.7% productive rearrangements and were called segregating when the between-donor standard deviation exceeded 5%. A statistical classification framework was built for diagnosing cytomegalovirus status from the catalog of TCR beta chain sequences. A later analysis assigned V and J genes by comparing TCR nucleotide sequences with IMGT/GENE-DB human TR gene sequences. A later analysis assigned CDR3 sequences and most-parsimonious VDJ recombination scenarios with the TCRdist pipeline. In a later analysis, each TCR beta chain was defined by its CDR3 amino acid sequence together with its V-gene family, and reads without a unique V-gene family were excluded. In a later analysis, approximately 590 highly shared, low-generation-probability nucleotide sequences were removed to address suspected cross-contamination and a sequencing artifact. In a later analysis, a clonal expansion index for each public chain was calculated from normalized within-repertoire ranks of inferred template counts. A later analysis computed generation probabilities with a VDJ recombination model fitted to out-of-frame rearrangements, and checked the results against IGoR. In a later analysis, TCR-TCR, TCR-HLA and TCR-CMV co-occurrence was scored with hypergeometric tests, and a repertoire-size bias correction was applied to TCR pairs. To estimate false discovery rates, a later analysis permuted the HLA or CMV assignments 20 times. In a later analysis, co-occurring TCRs were grouped using DBSCAN, with TCRdist sequence similarity added in when clustering inside HLA-allele-positive subsets. Repertoires with fewer than 30,000 or more than 120,000 public chains were left out of co-occurrence clustering, as were five repertoires with anomalous nucleotide sharing. In its TCRdb copy, this immuneACCESS table keeps in-frame sequences only and misses some clones. Where compared with another copy, unresolved V genes explain less than half of these, and the others have no known cause. D and trimming were read from the DNA, whereas the V and J calls and clone size are those reported in that table. Counted in this sample were more than 150,000 clones; 81% of them appeared once. Around 2.4% of the sample belongs to the ten largest clones.

The cohort consisted of 650 to 700 healthy bone marrow donors. All cohort members were sampled while nominally healthy, although unrecorded immune exposures were likely present. The donor tested CMV seronegative, placing the donor among the 350 or so seronegative members of the cohort. Every donor gave a peripheral blood sample, and the peripheral blood mononuclear cells from that sample were used for TCR beta sequencing. The Qiagen DNeasy Blood Extraction Kit was used to extract genomic DNA from the blood cell samples. V and J are trimmed by 1 base and 4 bases, and the gene matches miss 8 bases of the junction. The germline V gene specifies KGHSH as CDR1 and LQKENI as CDR2. The CDR3 measures 17 amino acids from cysteine to phenylalanine. This entry keeps only the CDR3 DNA: 51 bases, framed from base 1.

This chain is built from TRBV18 and TRBJ1-3; a stretch of 9 junction bases matches TRBD1. The sequenced material came from PBMCs. The TCR was taken from a woman in her 30s in good health and CMV-seronegative. The bases are TGTGCCAGCTCACCACTGCGACAGGGGGATCGAGGAAACACCATATATTTT. Protein translation: CASSPLRQGDRGNTIYF.